This T cell receptor beta chain was identified during a study of T cell responses to AZD1222 COVID-19 vaccine. Study findings and constraints: Spike as a whole was targeted by vaccine-associated CD4 TCRs, dominant at 160-218 and 743-854. Clonal diversity was possibly underestimated, and the donors were mostly white British, with more females. Samples come after the peak T cell response, not at day 14. Baseline seropositivity characterized only a handful of AZD1222 recipients.

This CDR3 has 11 residues. Trimming shortened V by 3 bases and J by 8 bases, and 10 bases separated the two germline ends. CDR1 is DFQATT and CDR2 is SNEGSKA in the germline V gene (reference sequence). Repertoires were generated with immunoSEQ multiplex PCR, while TCRdb's copy carries only in-frame clones and drops some. The data contain 100,000 to 150,000 clones, just over 90% of them singletons. On this clone itself: Its antigen is unknown.

This TCR was sampled from an adult who received the AZD1222 COVID-19 vaccine. This chain connects TRBV20-1 to TRBJ1-1; TRBD1 might be the D (5 bases). The source was peripheral blood, collected 28 days after the second AZD1222 dose. The CDR3 DNA is TGCAGTGCTAGGACGACAGAGGAAGCTTTCTTT. Protein: CSARTTEEAFF.